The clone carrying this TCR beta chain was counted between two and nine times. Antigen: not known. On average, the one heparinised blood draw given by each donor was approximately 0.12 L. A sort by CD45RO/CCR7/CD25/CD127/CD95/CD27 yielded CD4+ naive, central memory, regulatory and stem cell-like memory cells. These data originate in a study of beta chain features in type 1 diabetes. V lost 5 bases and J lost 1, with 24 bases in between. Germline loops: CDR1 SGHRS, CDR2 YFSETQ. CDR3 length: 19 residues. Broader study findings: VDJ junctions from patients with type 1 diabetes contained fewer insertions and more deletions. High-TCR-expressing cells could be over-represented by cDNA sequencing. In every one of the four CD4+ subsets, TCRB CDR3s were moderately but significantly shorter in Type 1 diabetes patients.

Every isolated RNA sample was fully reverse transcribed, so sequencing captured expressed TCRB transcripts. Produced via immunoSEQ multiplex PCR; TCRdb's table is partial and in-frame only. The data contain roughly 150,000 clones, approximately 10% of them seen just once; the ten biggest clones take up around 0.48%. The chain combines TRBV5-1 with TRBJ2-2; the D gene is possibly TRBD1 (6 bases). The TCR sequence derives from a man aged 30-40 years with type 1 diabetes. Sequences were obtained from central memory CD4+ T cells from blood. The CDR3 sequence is CASSFEHYRVRRNTGELFF. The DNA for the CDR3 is TGCGCCAGCAGTTTCGAACATTACAGGGTGAGGCGGAACACCGGGGAGCTGTTTTTT.